The 20 T cell receptor beta chains in this list originate from one sample, sequenced in a study of Ad26.COV2.S vaccination and SARS-CoV-2 variants. The repertoire was sequenced with immunoSEQ multiplex PCR; TCRdb's copy has only in-frame clones and lacks some. In the table there are 350,000 to 450,000 clones, approximately 92% of which are singletons. The treatment: some 20 received Ad26.COV2.S at low or high dose, single or two shots; a few received placebo; per-sample allocation not given. Samples came from day 63 after the first vaccine or placebo injection. The source was peripheral blood, collected in a trial of Ad26.COV2.S vaccine versus placebo. The receptor source for this set is a person aged 18 to 59 who received the Ad26.COV2.S COVID-19 vaccine or a placebo.

The J gene is TRBJ2-1, the V gene TRBV4-3, with TRBD2 matching 7 bases. This CDR3 is 17 amino acids long. Germline values: CDR1 LGHNA, CDR2 YSLEER. V was clipped by 0 bases and J by 5 bases; unmatched bases: 10. The CDR3 DNA sequence: TGCGCCAGCAGCCAAGATCTGGTGGCGGCGGGGGACAATGAGCAGTTCTTC. It specifies CASSQDLVAAGDNEQFF.

The V call is TRBV27, the J call TRBJ2-1; weak D call: TRBD2 (6 bases). Trimming took 5 bases from V and 6 from J, leaving 11 bases between them. CDR3 size: 13 residues. The germline V gene has CDR1 MNHEY and CDR2 SMNVEV (reference sequence). This CDR3 reads CASSMTRGNEQFF. CDR3 in DNA: TGTGCCAGCAGTATGACTAGAGGCAATGAGCAGTTCTTC.

DNA of the CDR3: TGCGCCAGCAGCTTGTGGCGGCAGTCGAACACTGAAGCTTTCTTT. Its translation is CASSLWRQSNTEAFF. The gene calls are TRBV5-1 and TRBJ1-1; D uncertain. The CDR3 contains 15 residues. Germline V gene sequence: CDR1 SGHRS, CDR2 YFSETQ. V was cut by 1 base and J by 1 base, with 11 bases left in between.

Details on this clone: An end of the junction differs from the germline gene, which may be a read error. This chain connects TRBV7-7 to TRBJ2-1, with 9 nucleotides matching TRBD1. The germline V gene encodes CDR1 SSHAT and CDR2 FNYEAQ (reference sequence). The CDR3 totals 14 residues. The CDR3: CASTSGTGSTEQFF. The CDR3 coding sequence is TGTGCTAGCACCTCCGGGACAGGGAGCACTGAGCAGTTCTTC.

This clone was recorded only once. The chain joins TRBV29-1 to TRBJ2-2, with 8 bases aligning to TRBD2. V trimming: 7 bases; J trimming: 3 bases; junction bases outside the gene matches: 4. Germline V CDR1 and CDR2: SQVTM, ANQGSEA. This CDR3 region has 13 residues. The CDR3 nucleotides read TGCAGCGCTGTCGGGGGGGACACCGGGGAGCTGTTTTTT. It yields the protein CSAVGGDTGELFF.

The chain is built from TRBV11-2 and TRBJ1-6, with 10 bases identical to TRBD1. The CDR3 consists of 17 residues. V lost 5 bases and J lost 6; bases outside the gene matches: 10. CDR1 is SGHAT and CDR2 is FQNNGV in the germline V gene. DNA of the CDR3: TGTGCCAGCAGCCACAGACAGGGGGCTCTCGCTAATTCACCCCTCCACTTT. Its translation is CASSHRQGALANSPLHF.

The rearrangement uses TRBV14 and TRBJ2-7; maybe TRBD1 (7 bases). The CDR3 totals 15 residues. Trimming removed 5 bases at V and 4 bases at J, with 18 bases between. The germline V gene has CDR1 SGHDN and CDR2 FVKESK. The CDR3 bases are TGTGCCAGCAGCGCGAAGATATCAGGGGGGTACGAGCAGTACTTC. This codes for CASSAKISGGYEQYF.

Notes on this clone: This specimen includes other DNA sequences encoding the same CDR3. The chain links TRBV6-2 or TRBV6-3 to TRBJ2-2; D possibly corresponds to TRBD1 (6 bases). The CDR3 spans 15 residues. Germline values: CDR1 MNHEY, CDR2 SVGEGT. Trimming left V 2 bases short and J 0 bases short, with 7 bases between. Here the CDR3 DNA reads TGTGCCAGCAGTTACGGGACATCGAACACCGGGGAGCTGTTTTTT. The encoded protein is CASSYGTSNTGELFF.

The J gene is TRBJ2-7, the V gene TRBV4-1; 8 nucleotides line up with TRBD2. Per germline, CDR1 MGHRA and CDR2 YSYEKL. Losses at the gene ends were 0 bases for V and 5 bases for J; bases not matched to a gene: 9. The CDR3 covers 16 residues. DNA of the CDR3: TGCGCCAGCAGCCAAGATAGGCGGGGGGATTTGAACGAGCAGTACTTC. Translating gives CASSQDRRGDLNEQYF.

This clone was found once. The chain employs TRBV6-6 and TRBJ2-4; 7 bases agree with TRBD1. CDR3 length: 16 amino acids. Germline V gene sequence: CDR1 MNHNY, CDR2 SVGAGI (reference sequence). Trimming cost V 0 bases and J 5 bases; bases outside gene matches: 7. CDR3 loop: CASSYSGRQGENIQYF. As DNA, the CDR3 is TGTGCCAGCAGTTACTCGGGGCGACAGGGCGAAAACATTCAGTACTTC.

V usage is TRBV7-8 and J usage is TRBJ1-3; the D is unclear. The CDR3 is made up of 15 amino acids. The germline gives CDR1 SGHVS, CDR2 FQNEAQ. Trimming left V 0 bases short and J 0 bases short, with 6 bases between. The CDR3, as DNA: TGTGCCAGCAGCTTAGCCGCAGGCTCTGGAAACACCATATATTTT. Translation gives CASSLAAGSGNTIYF.

The chain couples TRBV19 to TRBJ2-7; 7 positions match TRBD1. Germline CDR1 LNHDA, CDR2 SQIVND (reference sequence). The CDR3 runs to 15 residues. The V and J ends lost 3 bases and 0 bases, in that order; junction bases with no gene match: 5. CDR3 region: CASSIMTGSSYEQYF. Here the CDR3 DNA reads TGTGCCAGTAGTATCATGACAGGGAGCTCCTACGAGCAGTACTTC. Combining the CDR3 with reference TRBV19 and TRBJ2-7 gives the whole variable domain DGGITQSPKYLFRKEGQNVTLSCEQNLNHDAMYWYRQDPGQGLRLIYYSQIVNDFQKGDIAEGYSVSREKKESFPLTVTSAQKNPTAFYLCASSIMTGSSYEQYFGPGTRLTVT.

The chain has TRBV3-1 (or the pseudogene TRBV3-2) and TRBJ1-2; D is unclear. The CDR3 contains 12 residues. V was pared by 0 bases and J by 12 bases, with 11 bases between. Germline values: CDR1 LGHDT, CDR2 YNNKEL (reference sequence). CDR3 sequence reads: CASSQEEGNHTF. CDR3 coding DNA: TGTGCCAGCAGCCAAGAGGAGGGAAACCACACCTTC.

The V and J genes are TRBV7-2 and TRBJ1-2; D is possibly TRBD1 (5 bases). Per the germline V gene, CDR1 is SGHTA and CDR2 is FQGNSA. The V end was cut by 1 base, the J end by 4 bases, with 16 bases between. There are 16 residues in the CDR3. The CDR3 sequence: CASSLEGAPAIYGYTF. CDR3 sequence (DNA): TGTGCCAGCAGCTTAGAAGGGGCTCCCGCTATCTATGGCTACACCTTC.

This chain links TRBV9 with TRBJ1-1; D remains unclear. CDR1 and CDR2 (germline): SGDLS, YYNGEE. Trimming left V 3 bases short and J 6 bases short, with 12 bases between. The CDR3 length is 13 residues. CDR3 loop: CASSGGGGPEAFF. CDR3 bases: TGTGCCAGCAGCGGAGGAGGCGGCCCTGAAGCTTTCTTT. Looking up the rest from reference TRBV9 and TRBJ1-1 gives the full variable domain: DSGVTQTPKHLITATGQRVTLRCSPRSGDLSVYWYQQSLDQGLQFLIQYYNGEERAKGNILERFSAQQFPDLHSELNLSSLELGDSALYFCASSGGGGPEAFFGQGTRLTVV.

The chain combines TRBV5-1 with TRBJ2-7, with 9 bases matching TRBD1. CDR3 length: 16 amino acids. From germline, CDR1 is SGHRS and CDR2 YFSETQ. With 4 bases clipped from V and 0 bases from J, the junction kept 8 bases outside the gene matches. Written as DNA, the CDR3 is TGCGCCAGCAGCGAGGCCCCGGGACAGGGCTCCTACGAGCAGTACTTC. It encodes CASSEAPGQGSYEQYF. Together with reference TRBV5-1 and TRBJ2-7, the CDR3 gives the full variable domain: KAGVTQTPRYLIKTRGQQVTLSCSPISGHRSVSWYQQTPGQGLQFLFEYFSETQRNKGNFPGRFSGRQFSNSRSEMNVSTLELGDSALYLCASSEAPGQGSYEQYFGPGTRLTVT.

The chain combines TRBV20-1 with TRBJ2-5, with 11 bases fitting TRBD2. Losses at the gene ends were 3 bases for V and 7 bases for J; bases not matched to a gene: 19. The CDR3 contains 18 residues. Germline CDR1 DFQATT, CDR2 SNEGSKA (reference sequence). CDR3 nucleotide sequence: TGCAGTGCTAGTGCGTCACGTTCCGGGACTAGCGGTAGGGGGACCCAGTACTTC. This translates into CSASASRSGTSGRGTQYF.

The DNA for the CDR3 is TGTGCCAGTAGTATAGATGCGTCAGGAAAACTGTTTTTT. Translation: CASSIDASGKLFF. The chain employs TRBV19 and TRBJ1-4; D is ambiguous. This CDR3 spans 13 amino acids. Trimming shortened V by 0 bases and J by 10 bases, and 9 bases separated the two germline ends. The V gene's germline CDR1 is LNHDA and CDR2 SQIVND (reference sequence).

This clone was seen a single time. The rearrangement links TRBV5-6 to TRBJ2-6, with D possibly being TRBD2 (6 bases). The V end lost 1 base, the J end lost 0 bases, and 11 bases lay between the germline ends. The CDR3 has 17 amino acids. Per the germline V gene, CDR1 is SGHDT and CDR2 is YYEEEE. Here the CDR3 reads CASSLPGGSSGANVLTF. DNA for the CDR3: TGTGCCAGCAGCTTGCCCGGAGGGTCCTCTGGGGCCAACGTCCTGACTTTC.

The chain recombines TRBV11-2 with TRBJ1-2; no reliable D call. The CDR3 is 16 amino acids. Trimming removed 0 bases from V and 0 bases from J, with 11 bases in between. Germline loops: CDR1 SGHAT, CDR2 FQNNGV. CDR3 in amino acids: CASSLEGRTPNYGYTF. In DNA, the CDR3 is TGTGCCAGCAGCTTAGAGGGGAGGACCCCTAACTATGGCTACACCTTC. Variable domain in full (rest from reference TRBV11-2 and TRBJ1-2): EAGVAQSPRYKIIEKRQSVAFWCNPISGHATLYWYQQILGQGPKLLIQFQNNGVVDDSQLPKDRFSAERLKGVDSTLKIQPAKLEDSAVYLCASSLEGRTPNYGYTFGSGTRLTVV.